Presented here are 24 T cell receptor beta chains from one specimen sequenced in a study of glioma-infiltrating T cells after dendritic cell vaccination. Sequencing was performed with immunoSEQ multiplex PCR; in TCRdb, only in-frame clones are kept and a portion is missing. Of 85,000 to 95,000 clones listed, just over 85% are singletons. The sample here was blood, taken before dendritic cell vaccination. The receptor source for this set is a human donor with glioblastoma.

The chain carries TRBV7-6 and TRBJ1-2; D uncertain. Trimming removed 5 bases from V and 2 bases from J, with 6 bases in between. CDR1 SGHVS and CDR2 FNYEAQ come from the germline V gene. CDR3 length: 12 residues. Written as DNA, the CDR3 is TGTGCCAGCAGCGCAGGAAACTATGGCTACACCTTC. Its protein product is CASSAGNYGYTF.

J is TRBJ2-3 and V is TRBV7-6; D ambiguous. The CDR3 covers 14 residues. CDR1 SGHVS and CDR2 FNYEAQ come from the germline V gene. Trimming stripped 3 bases from V and 4 bases from J, with 11 bases between. Written as DNA, the CDR3 is TGTGCCAGCAGCTTTGACCACCTAGCAGATACGCAGTATTTT. Protein product: CASSFDHLADTQYF. Full variable domain (missing parts from reference TRBV7-6 and TRBJ2-3): GAGVSQSPRYKVTKRGQDVALRCDPISGHVSLYWYRQALGQGPEFLTYFNYEAQQDKSGLPNDRFSAERPEGSISTLTIQRTEQRDSAMYRCASSFDHLADTQYFGPGTRLTVL.

The V gene is TRBV6-1, the J gene TRBJ1-1; the D is unclear. The CDR3 contains 14 residues. Trimming took off 0 bases at V and 1 base at J, with 6 bases between the two ends. Germline CDR1 and CDR2: MNHNS and SASEGT. The CDR3 loop reads CASSEAEENTEAFF. The CDR3 region has the DNA TGTGCCAGCAGTGAAGCTGAGGAGAACACTGAAGCTTTCTTT.

The rearrangement uses TRBV7-9 and TRBJ2-1; TRBD2 aligns across 11 bases. The CDR3 has 16 residues. CDR1 is SEHNR, CDR2 FQNEAQ, per germline (reference sequence). V was clipped by 5 bases and J by 7 bases; unmatched bases: 10. The CDR3 region is CASSAAGTSGGNEQFF. DNA of the CDR3: TGTGCCAGCAGCGCGGCCGGGACTAGCGGCGGGAATGAGCAGTTCTTC.

V is TRBV7-9 and J is TRBJ2-7; 9 nucleotides agree with TRBD2. This CDR3 has 17 amino acids. Germline loops: CDR1 SEHNR, CDR2 FQNEAQ (reference sequence). The trim removed 2 bases at V and 3 bases at J, leaving 11 bases unmatched. The CDR3 reads CASSLPGSGGIFYEQYF. CDR3 bases: TGTGCCAGCAGCTTACCCGGCAGCGGGGGGATCTTCTACGAGCAGTACTTC. Together with reference TRBV7-9 and TRBJ2-7, the CDR3 gives the full variable domain: DTGVSQNPRHKITKRGQNVTFRCDPISEHNRLYWYRQTLGQGPEFLTYFQNEAQLEKSRLLSDRFSAERPKGSFSTLEIQRTEQGDSAMYLCASSLPGSGGIFYEQYFGPGTRLTVT.

V is TRBV7-2 and J is TRBJ2-5; TRBD2 is a possible D gene (5 bases). Germline V gene sequence: CDR1 SGHTA, CDR2 FQGNSA. This CDR3 contains 13 residues. V lost 11 bases, J lost 2 bases, and 15 bases lay in between. The CDR3 nucleotides are TGTGCCGCGGGCGGGCCCTATCAAGAGACCCAGTACTTC. Translated: CAAGGPYQETQYF.

The gene calls are TRBV27 and TRBJ2-3; 7 nucleotides line up with TRBD1. The CDR3 totals 15 residues. The V and J ends lost 6 bases and 2 bases, in that order; junction bases with no gene match: 8. Germline assignment: CDR1 MNHEY and CDR2 SMNVEV (reference sequence). CDR3 protein: CASSMTGIPTDTQYF. CDR3 nucleotide sequence: TGTGCCAGCAGCATGACAGGGATCCCCACAGATACGCAGTATTTT.

This chain joins TRBV21-1 and TRBJ2-7; the table calls TRBD1, which could not be checked here. TRBV21-1 has pseudogene status. CDR3 length: 13 amino acids. CDR3 coding DNA: TGTGCCAGCAGCAAAGAAGGGGTTAGCGAGCAGTACTTC. It specifies CASSKEGVSEQYF.

This chain uses TRBV7-2 with TRBJ2-5; 7 bases line up with TRBD1. The germline CDR1 and CDR2 sequences are SGHTA and FQGNSA. The V segment lost 5 bases and the J segment 2 bases; nucleotides outside the gene matches: 11. This CDR3 comprises 16 residues. The CDR3: CASSVTGSMTQETQYF. The DNA of the CDR3 is TGTGCCAGCAGCGTGACAGGGTCAATGACTCAAGAGACCCAGTACTTC.

This clone was found once. The V and J genes are TRBV6-6 and TRBJ2-5; 8 positions match TRBD2. Germline V gene data show CDR1 as MNHNY and CDR2 as SVGAGI (reference sequence). There are 15 residues in the CDR3. V was pared by 7 bases and J by 5 bases, with 12 bases of the junction left unmatched. CDR3 coding DNA: TGTGCCAGCACCCCCGCCGGGGGGGAGGTTGAGACCCAGTACTTC. It codes for CASTPAGGEVETQYF.

The chain uses TRBV5-3 and TRBJ2-2; TRBD2 might be the D (5 bases). TRBV5-3 is sorted into the ORF group, with uncertain function. This CDR3 has 14 residues. V lost 0 bases, J lost 7 bases, and 10 bases lay in between. This CDR3 is CARSLVEGVGELFF. CDR3 sequence (DNA): TGTGCCAGAAGCTTGGTCGAGGGAGTCGGGGAGCTGTTTTTT.

In its sample, this clone was seen once. The chain carries TRBV9 and TRBJ1-5, with D possibly matching TRBD1 (6 bases). Trimming took off 6 bases at V and 2 bases at J, with 9 bases between the two ends. The CDR3 is made up of 13 amino acids. Germline-derived CDR1 and CDR2 are SGDLS and YYNGEE. CDR3 nucleotides: TGTGCCAGCAATCCAGGGGGCAATCAGCCCCAGCATTTT. Protein: CASNPGGNQPQHF.

The CDR3 DNA reads as TGTGCCAGCAGTTACTCGGCGCGGGGTCGGGGCCAGCCCCAGCATTTT. Encoded protein: CASSYSARGRGQPQHF. The genes are TRBV6-5 and TRBJ1-5; D might be TRBD1 (5 bases). Trimming took off 0 bases at V and 7 bases at J, with 16 bases between the two ends. CDR3 length: 16 amino acids. CDR1 and CDR2 from the germline V gene are MNHEY and SVGAGI.

The chain recombines TRBV7-3 with TRBJ2-3, with 8 bases lining up with TRBD2. Germline CDR1 reads SGHTA; CDR2 reads FQGTGA. This CDR3 region has 16 residues. The J segment lost 2 bases and the V segment lost 3 bases, leaving 7 bases of the junction unmatched. This CDR3 reads CASSLWAGGTTDTQYF. CDR3 coding DNA: TGTGCCAGCAGCTTGTGGGCGGGGGGTACCACAGATACGCAGTATTTT.

The V call is TRBV19, the J call TRBJ1-5; D might be TRBD1 (6 bases). The CDR3 runs to 16 residues. Trimming removed 3 bases at V and 6 bases at J, with 18 bases between. From germline, CDR1 is LNHDA and CDR2 SQIVND (reference sequence). CDR3 sequence reads: CASSMRAGVAGQPQHF. CDR3 coding DNA: TGTGCCAGTAGTATGAGGGCAGGGGTGGCAGGTCAGCCCCAGCATTTT.

The CDR3 region has the DNA TGTGCCAGCAGTGAGCGGTCTGGAGCCTTAAATCAGCCCCAGCATTTT. Residues: CASSERSGALNQPQHF. This rearrangement joins TRBV2 to TRBJ1-5, with D unclear. The CDR3 extends over 16 amino acids. V was trimmed by 3 bases and J by 4 bases, leaving 16 bases between them. Germline assignment: CDR1 SNHLY and CDR2 FYNNEI.

The chain carries TRBV28 and TRBJ2-3; 9 bases are shared with TRBD2. Germline V lookup: CDR1 MDHEN, CDR2 SYDVKM. J was trimmed by 4 bases and V by 3 bases; bases with no gene match: 8. The CDR3 totals 16 residues. The CDR3 region is CASSFRAGGLADTQYF. For the CDR3, the DNA is TGTGCCAGCAGTTTTAGGGCGGGAGGGCTCGCAGATACGCAGTATTTT.

The chain joins TRBV7-3 to TRBJ1-2, with a tentative D call TRBD1 (6 bases). The V gene's germline CDR1 is SGHTA and CDR2 FQGTGA. Trimming shortened V by 6 bases and J by 9 bases, and 26 bases separated the two germline ends. The CDR3 totals 16 residues. Written as DNA, the CDR3 is TGTGCCAGCAGGTCGTGGTCCGGCGGGGGCTTCCGGAGCTACACCTTC. This encodes CASRSWSGGGFRSYTF.

The CDR3 region is CAISESNEYEQYF. The CDR3, as DNA: TGTGCCATCAGTGAGTCGAATGAGTACGAGCAGTACTTC. The rearrangement joins TRBV10-3 to TRBJ2-7; no clear D gene. Germline CDR1 and CDR2: ENHRY and SYGVKD. Trimming removed 0 bases from V and 4 bases from J, with 7 bases in between. This CDR3 contains 13 residues.

The genes are TRBV9 and TRBJ2-1, with D possibly being TRBD1 (5 bases). Trimming stripped 0 bases from V and 5 bases from J, with 15 bases between. The CDR3 consists of 16 residues. Germline V gene lookup returns CDR1 SGDLS and CDR2 YYNGEE. As DNA, the CDR3 is TGTGCCAGCAGCGTAGGTGGACACGGAAGACACAATGAGCAGTTCTTC. It yields the protein CASSVGGHGRHNEQFF. Together with reference TRBV9 and TRBJ2-1, the CDR3 gives the full variable domain: DSGVTQTPKHLITATGQRVTLRCSPRSGDLSVYWYQQSLDQGLQFLIQYYNGEERAKGNILERFSAQQFPDLHSELNLSSLELGDSALYFCASSVGGHGRHNEQFFGPGTRLTVL.

This CDR3 is CASSEGGNYGYTF. The CDR3, as DNA: TGTGCCAGCAGTGAGGGGGGGAACTATGGCTACACCTTC. The J gene is TRBJ1-2, the V gene TRBV25-1, with D maybe TRBD1 (5 bases). This CDR3 contains 13 residues. V was trimmed by 3 bases and J by 2 bases, leaving 7 bases between them. From germline, CDR1 is MGHDK and CDR2 SYGVNS.

The chain has TRBV9 and TRBJ2-5; 7 nucleotides line up with TRBD2. Per the germline V gene, CDR1 is SGDLS and CDR2 is YYNGEE. The CDR3 consists of 13 residues. Trimming took 0 bases from V and 7 from J; bases not matched to a gene: 3. CDR3 in DNA: TGTGCCAGCAGCGTAGCTCCGGGGGGGACCCAGTACTTC. Its translation is CASSVAPGGTQYF.

The V and J genes are TRBV4-3 and TRBJ1-2; 9 positions agree with TRBD1. The CDR3 loop spans 13 amino acids. Germline V lookup: CDR1 LGHNA, CDR2 YSLEER. The junction had 5 bases not matched to a gene; V was cut back by 5 bases and J by 7 bases. The CDR3 DNA reads TGCGCCAGCAGCGAACAGGGGGCAGGTGGCTACACCTTC. Translating it yields CASSEQGAGGYTF.

The genes are TRBV30 and TRBJ2-2, with 13 positions matching TRBD2. The CDR3 contains 16 residues. The germline CDR1 and CDR2 sequences are GTSNPN and SVGIG (reference sequence). With V trimmed by 3 bases and J by 4 bases, 5 bases remained unmatched. The DNA of the CDR3 is TGTGCCTGGAGCGGACTAGCGGGAGCGGGCACCGGGGAGCTGTTTTTT. Protein sequence: CAWSGLAGAGTGELFF.